This T cell receptor (beta chain) was retrieved from a study of cytomegalovirus exposure and HLA in healthy donors. Losses at the gene ends were 2 bases for V and 8 bases for J; bases not matched to a gene: 8. The CDR3 is made up of 16 amino acids. Germline V lookup: CDR1 SGHRS, CDR2 YFSETQ. With 60 Vbeta and 13 Jbeta primers, the PCR was carried out. Assay used: immunoSEQ multiplex PCR; TCRdb lists only in-frame clones, some missing. Of 130,000 or so clones in the sample, roughly 77% were seen once. The chain uses TRBV5-1 and TRBJ2-1, with TRBD2 matching 12 bases. The receptor was derived from a middle-aged man in good health and CMV-seronegative. The sequencing input was PBMCs. This CDR3 reads CASSFTLAGGKDEQFF. CDR3 nucleotides: TGCGCCAGCAGCTTTACCCTAGCGGGGGGGAAGGATGAGCAGTTCTTC.